The 24 T cell receptor beta chains reported below all come from one sample, sequenced in a study of Tregs in tolerant kidney transplant recipients. The data were produced by immunoSEQ multiplex PCR, yet TCRdb's version contains in-frame clones alone and is incomplete. Altogether about 110,000 clones are present, 90% being singletons, with the ten largest covering under 0.35%. Source: CD4+ T cells from blood, taken before the transplant. All receptors derive from a human donor who received a combined kidney and bone marrow transplant.

This chain uses TRBV6-1 with TRBJ2-7; 7 nucleotides align to TRBD2. This CDR3 is 12 amino acids long. V dropped 11 bases and J dropped 3; count of bases not matched to a gene: 7. Germline loops: CDR1 MNHNS, CDR2 SASEGT. The CDR3 protein is CASGGEGYEQYF. CDR3 DNA: TGTGCCTCTGGGGGGGAGGGCTACGAGCAGTACTTC.

This sequence joins TRBV6-6 and TRBJ1-3; perhaps TRBD1 as D (6 bases). V was trimmed by 0 bases and J by 5 bases, leaving 11 bases between them. The CDR3 is 15 residues long. Per germline, CDR1 MNHNY and CDR2 SVGAGI (reference sequence). CDR3 residues: CASSYSKTGRNTIYF. The DNA of the CDR3 is TGTGCCAGCAGTTACTCGAAAACAGGGCGAAACACCATATATTTT.

J is TRBJ2-2 and V is TRBV5-6, with D unresolved. There are 15 residues in the CDR3. Germline V lookup: CDR1 SGHDT, CDR2 YYEEEE. Trimming left V 4 bases short and J 3 bases short, with 13 bases between. The CDR3 DNA is TGTGCCAGCAGCCCCCCATTTCGGGACACCGGGGAGCTGTTTTTT. It encodes CASSPPFRDTGELFF.

This chain joins TRBV19 and TRBJ2-3; possible D gene TRBD1, 8 bases. The germline gives CDR1 LNHDA, CDR2 SQIVND (reference sequence). The V gene lost 10 bases and the J gene lost 4 bases, with 15 bases spanning the gap. The CDR3 is made up of 13 amino acids. The CDR3 is CAIGQGGADTQYF. In DNA form, the CDR3 reads TGTGCCATCGGACAGGGAGGGGCAGATACGCAGTATTTT.

The chain couples TRBV6-4 to TRBJ2-2; the match to TRBD2 covers 11 bases. CDR3 length: 16 residues. J was trimmed by 4 bases and V by 0 bases; bases with no gene match: 1. From germline, CDR1 is MRHNA and CDR2 SNTAGT. The CDR3 region is CASSDSSGGATGELFF. The CDR3 nucleotides are TGTGCCAGCAGTGACTCTAGCGGGGGGGCCACCGGGGAGCTGTTTTTT.

The table lists this clone with a count of one. The genes are TRBV7-2 and TRBJ2-7; D is perhaps TRBD1 (5 bases). Between the trimmed V and J ends, which lost 0 bases and 3 bases, there was a span of 12 bases. Germline V gene sequence: CDR1 SGHTA, CDR2 FQGNSA. The CDR3 runs 15 residues. CDR3 loop: CASSLALQADYEQYF. CDR3 nucleotides: TGTGCCAGCAGCTTAGCGCTACAGGCAGACTACGAGCAGTACTTC.

V gene TRBV5-6 combines with J gene TRBJ1-2; 8 bases align to TRBD1. CDR3 length equals 17 residues. Trimming cost V 6 bases and J 4 bases; bases outside gene matches: 17. The germline CDR1 and CDR2 sequences are SGHDT and YYEEEE. This chain's CDR3 is CASTKPLRTTGGYGYTF. In DNA, the CDR3 is TGTGCCAGCACCAAACCCCTCCGAACTACAGGGGGCTATGGCTACACCTTC.

The chain is built from TRBV19 and TRBJ1-1; D not resolved. The V gene lost 4 bases and the J gene lost 0 bases, with 15 bases spanning the gap. The CDR3 consists of 16 residues. CDR1 and CDR2 (germline): LNHDA, SQIVND (reference sequence). This CDR3 reads CASSTPFRVVNTEAFF. CDR3 DNA sequence: TGTGCCAGTAGTACCCCTTTTCGGGTGGTGAACACTGAAGCTTTCTTT.

This clone came up a few times. J is TRBJ1-4 and V is TRBV19; D may be TRBD1 (6 bases). From germline, CDR1 is LNHDA and CDR2 SQIVND (reference sequence). V dropped 2 bases and J dropped 10 bases, with 14 bases sitting between them. CDR3 length: 14 amino acids. Here the CDR3 reads CASSILQGDRKLFF. Written as DNA, the CDR3 is TGTGCCAGTAGTATATTACAGGGCGACAGAAAACTGTTTTTT.

In its sample, this clone was seen once. V is TRBV19 and J is TRBJ2-7; possibly TRBD1 for D (6 bases). The CDR3 totals 12 residues. Germline values: CDR1 LNHDA, CDR2 SQIVND (reference sequence). The V gene lost 9 bases and the J gene lost 2 bases, with 11 bases spanning the gap. CDR3 amino acids: CASRDTAYEQYF. The CDR3 bases are TGTGCCAGCCGGGACACAGCCTACGAGCAGTACTTC.

This chain uses TRBV30 with TRBJ1-4, with 7 bases aligning to TRBD1. The germline CDR1 and CDR2 sequences are GTSNPN and SVGIG (reference sequence). The CDR3 spans 14 residues. Trimming at V came to 1 base and at J to 8 bases, leaving 7 bases not matched to a gene. CDR3 in amino acids: CAWSGTGVEEKLFF. The CDR3 coding sequence is TGTGCCTGGAGTGGTACAGGGGTGGAGGAAAAACTGTTTTTT.

This chain connects TRBV27 to TRBJ2-2; possible D gene TRBD1, 5 bases. This CDR3 contains 14 residues. CDR1 is MNHEY, CDR2 SMNVEV, per germline (reference sequence). Trimming took 10 bases from V and 6 from J, leaving 18 bases between them. CDR3: CATRVQGEAGELFF. In nucleotides, the CDR3 is TGTGCCACCCGTGTGCAGGGCGAGGCCGGGGAGCTGTTTTTT.

This chain uses TRBV5-1 with TRBJ1-4; possibly TRBD1 for D (6 bases). The V end was cut by 2 bases, the J end by 2 bases, with 10 bases between. The germline V gene has CDR1 SGHRS and CDR2 YFSETQ. The CDR3 spans 15 residues. The CDR3 DNA reads TGCGCCAGCAGCTTCGCCCAGGGGACTAATGAAAAACTGTTTTTT. This sequence encodes CASSFAQGTNEKLFF.

The chain couples TRBV27 to TRBJ2-3, with 13 bases aligning to TRBD2. The CDR3 consists of 18 residues. Germline CDR1 MNHEY, CDR2 SMNVEV (reference sequence). Germline trimming cut 0 bases from V and 6 bases from J; bases unmatched to any gene: 9. The CDR3 loop is CASSLSRTSGGQPDTQYF. In nucleotides, the CDR3 is TGTGCCAGCAGTTTATCCCGGACTAGCGGGGGCCAACCGGATACGCAGTATTTT.

The J gene is TRBJ2-5, the V gene TRBV5-1; D is unresolved. Trimming took off 0 bases at V and 0 bases at J, with 9 bases between the two ends. The germline CDR1 and CDR2 sequences are SGHRS and YFSETQ. There are 15 residues in the CDR3. The CDR3 here is CASSLGVVYQETQYF. The CDR3 DNA reads TGCGCCAGCAGCTTGGGCGTCGTCTACCAAGAGACCCAGTACTTC. Looking up the rest from reference TRBV5-1 and TRBJ2-5 gives the full variable domain: KAGVTQTPRYLIKTRGQQVTLSCSPISGHRSVSWYQQTPGQGLQFLFEYFSETQRNKGNFPGRFSGRQFSNSRSEMNVSTLELGDSALYLCASSLGVVYQETQYFGPGTRLLVL.

The sample holds a few counts of this clone. The chain recombines TRBV5-4 with TRBJ1-4, with 7 bases aligning to TRBD1. The V and J ends lost 6 bases and 6 bases, in that order; junction bases with no gene match: 8. The CDR3 extends over 14 amino acids. Germline assignment: CDR1 SGHNT and CDR2 YYREEE (reference sequence). CDR3 DNA sequence: TGTGCCAGCAAGTCAGGGGGAATAGATGAAAAACTGTTTTTT. This translates into CASKSGGIDEKLFF.

The V call is TRBV27, the J call TRBJ2-7, with a tentative D call TRBD2 (8 bases). This CDR3 spans 21 amino acids. The V gene's germline CDR1 is MNHEY and CDR2 SMNVEV (reference sequence). Between the trimmed V and J ends, which lost 0 bases and 6 bases, there was a span of 33 bases. The CDR3 bases are TGTGCCAGCAGTTTATCCCCTTGTTTCCAGGGGGTAAAAGCGGGAGTCTGCGAGCAGTACTTC. It codes for CASSLSPCFQGVKAGVCEQYF.

This clone was seen a single time. The chain is built from TRBV2 and TRBJ2-3; TRBD2 aligns across 8 bases. The CDR3 covers 17 residues. CDR1 is SNHLY and CDR2 is FYNNEI in the germline V gene. The ends lost 5 bases at V and 0 bases at J; junction bases unmatched: 10. The CDR3 region has the DNA TGTGCCAGCAGTACTCCGGCGACTAGCGCTAGCACAGATACGCAGTATTTT. It translates to CASSTPATSASTDTQYF.

This chain links TRBV2 with TRBJ1-2; possibly TRBD1 for D (6 bases). CDR3 length: 15 residues. The V end lost 6 bases, the J end lost 4 bases, and 18 bases lay between the germline ends. Germline loops: CDR1 SNHLY, CDR2 FYNNEI. The CDR3 reads CASRAGAGLGYGYTF. The CDR3 DNA follows: TGTGCCAGCAGGGCAGGGGCGGGTCTCGGCTATGGCTACACCTTC.

The genes are TRBV5-4 and TRBJ2-3; 12 bases are a match to TRBD2. Germline-derived CDR1 and CDR2 are SGHNT and YYREEE (reference sequence). V was pared by 4 bases and J by 10 bases, with 10 bases of the junction left unmatched. This CDR3 contains 15 residues. CDR3: CASSPGLAGFPPQYF. The CDR3 DNA reads TGTGCCAGCAGCCCCGGACTAGCGGGGTTCCCGCCGCAGTATTTT.

The gene calls are TRBV23-1 and TRBJ2-7; 8 nucleotides agree with TRBD1. TRBV23-1 qualifies as an ORF whose function is uncertain. The CDR3 length is 15 residues. The ends lost 4 bases at V and 0 bases at J; junction bases unmatched: 5. The CDR3: CASSPGGPISYEQYF. The CDR3 DNA sequence: TGCGCCAGCAGTCCAGGGGGCCCCATCTCCTACGAGCAGTACTTC.

The chain joins TRBV21-1 to TRBJ2-1; the table assigns TRBD2, which was not confirmed against the DNA. TRBV21-1 counts as a pseudogene. The CDR3 totals 15 residues. CDR3 loop: CASSKGAGRGNEQFF. CDR3 sequence (DNA): TGTGCCAGCAGCAAAGGGGCGGGGAGGGGCAATGAGCAGTTCTTC.

Notes on this clone: This CDR3 is also generated by other DNA sequences in the sample. The chain joins TRBV10-3 to TRBJ1-1; 7 positions agree with TRBD1. Germline assignment: CDR1 ENHRY and CDR2 SYGVKD. This CDR3 spans 13 amino acids. After removal of 4 bases from V and 5 bases from J, the junction contained 4 bases not matched to a gene. The CDR3 coding sequence is TGTGCCATCAGTGGACAGGGTGGGACTGAAGCTTTCTTT. Residues: CAISGQGGTEAFF.

The chain joins TRBV7-2 to TRBJ2-7; D perhaps matches TRBD2 (6 bases). V dropped 1 base and J dropped 3 bases, with 10 bases sitting between them. The CDR3 loop spans 14 amino acids. Germline assignment: CDR1 SGHTA and CDR2 FQGNSA. This chain's CDR3 is CASSLGRASYEQYF. CDR3 coding DNA: TGTGCCAGCAGCTTAGGGAGGGCCAGCTACGAGCAGTACTTC.